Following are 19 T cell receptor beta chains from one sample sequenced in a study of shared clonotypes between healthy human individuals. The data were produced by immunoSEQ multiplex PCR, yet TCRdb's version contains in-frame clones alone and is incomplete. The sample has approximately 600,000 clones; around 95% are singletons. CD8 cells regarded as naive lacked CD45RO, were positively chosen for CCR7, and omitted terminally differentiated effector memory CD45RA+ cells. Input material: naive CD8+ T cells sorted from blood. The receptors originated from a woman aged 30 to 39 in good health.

CDR3 in amino acids: CASSVTSGSLYNEQYF. The CDR3 bases are TGTGCCAGTAGTGTTACTAGCGGGAGCCTATACAACGAGCAGTACTTC. V usage is TRBV19 and J usage is TRBJ2-7, with 11 bases matching TRBD2. Trimming at V came to 5 bases and at J to 5 bases, leaving 11 bases not matched to a gene. CDR1 is LNHDA, CDR2 SQIVND, per germline (reference sequence). The CDR3 has 16 amino acids.

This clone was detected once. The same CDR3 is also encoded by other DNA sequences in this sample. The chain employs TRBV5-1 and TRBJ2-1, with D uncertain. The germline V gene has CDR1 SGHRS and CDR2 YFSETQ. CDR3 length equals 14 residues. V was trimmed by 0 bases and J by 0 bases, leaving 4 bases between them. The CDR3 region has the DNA TGCGCCAGCAGCTTGGCCTCCTCCTACAATGAGCAGTTCTTC. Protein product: CASSLASSYNEQFF.

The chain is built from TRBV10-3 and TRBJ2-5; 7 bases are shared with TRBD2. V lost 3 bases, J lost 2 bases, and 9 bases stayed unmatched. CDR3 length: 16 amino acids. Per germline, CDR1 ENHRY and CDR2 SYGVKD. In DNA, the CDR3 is TGTGCCATCAGTGATCCCCCAGCGGGATCGCAAGAGACCCAGTACTTC. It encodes CAISDPPAGSQETQYF.

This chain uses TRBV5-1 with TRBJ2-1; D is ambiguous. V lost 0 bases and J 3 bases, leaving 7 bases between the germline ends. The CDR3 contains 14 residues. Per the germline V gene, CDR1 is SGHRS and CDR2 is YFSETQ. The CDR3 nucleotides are TGCGCCAGCAGCTTGGTTTCCAGCTACAATGAGCAGTTCTTC. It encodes CASSLVSSYNEQFF.

CDR3 sequence reads: CASSFGQSQNSGANVLTF. For the CDR3, the DNA is TGTGCCAGCAGTTTCGGCCAGAGCCAGAACTCTGGGGCCAACGTCCTGACTTTC. The rearrangement joins TRBV27 to TRBJ2-6; D not resolved. The V gene's germline CDR1 is MNHEY and CDR2 SMNVEV (reference sequence). The CDR3 contains 18 residues. The ends were cut back, 3 bases at V and 0 bases at J, with 15 bases in the middle. The full variable domain, in which reference TRBV27 and TRBJ2-6 provide the parts outside the CDR3, is EAQVTQNPRYLITVTGKKLTVTCSQNMNHEYMSWYRQDPGLGLRQIYYSMNVEVTDKGDVPEGYKVSRKEKRNFPLILESPSPNQTSLYFCASSFGQSQNSGANVLTFGAGSRLTVL.

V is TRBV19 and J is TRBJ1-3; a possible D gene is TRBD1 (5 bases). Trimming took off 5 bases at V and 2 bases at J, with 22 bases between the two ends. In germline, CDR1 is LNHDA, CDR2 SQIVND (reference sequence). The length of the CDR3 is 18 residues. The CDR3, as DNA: TGTGCCAGTAGTCTCCCTCCGGGACGCCGAATCACTGGAAACACCATATATTTT. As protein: CASSLPPGRRITGNTIYF.

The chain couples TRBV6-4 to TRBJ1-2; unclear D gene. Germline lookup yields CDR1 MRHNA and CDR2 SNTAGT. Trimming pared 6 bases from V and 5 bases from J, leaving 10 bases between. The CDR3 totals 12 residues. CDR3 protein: CASRVGWYGYTF. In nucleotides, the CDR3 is TGTGCCAGCAGAGTTGGGTGGTATGGCTACACCTTC.

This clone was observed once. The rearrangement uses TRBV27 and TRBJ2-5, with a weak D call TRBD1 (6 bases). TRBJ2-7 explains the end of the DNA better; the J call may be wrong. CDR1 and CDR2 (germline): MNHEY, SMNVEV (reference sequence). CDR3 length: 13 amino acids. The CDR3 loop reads CASSTGITYEQYF. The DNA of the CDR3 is TGTGCCAGCAGCACAGGGATCACCTACGAGCAGTACTTC.

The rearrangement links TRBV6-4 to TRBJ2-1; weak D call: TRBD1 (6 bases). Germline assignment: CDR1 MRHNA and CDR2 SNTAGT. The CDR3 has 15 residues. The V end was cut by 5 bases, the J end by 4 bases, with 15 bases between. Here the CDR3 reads CASSSGTRDYNEQFF. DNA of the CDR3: TGTGCCAGCAGTTCCGGGACACGGGATTACAATGAGCAGTTCTTC.

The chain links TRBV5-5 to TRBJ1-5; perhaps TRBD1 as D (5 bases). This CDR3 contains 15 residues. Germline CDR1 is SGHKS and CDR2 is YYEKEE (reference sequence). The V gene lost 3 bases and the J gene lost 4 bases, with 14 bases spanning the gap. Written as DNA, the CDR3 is TGTGCCAGCAGCTCAAGTGACAGAATAAATCAGCCCCAGCATTTT. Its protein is CASSSSDRINQPQHF.

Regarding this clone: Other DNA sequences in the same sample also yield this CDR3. CDR3 nucleotide sequence: TGTGCCAGCAGTTGGGGGAGGGGTGCCTACGAGCAGTACTTC. It yields the protein CASSWGRGAYEQYF. The chain uses TRBV28 and TRBJ2-7; 7 positions agree with TRBD2. Germline CDR1 is MDHEN and CDR2 is SYDVKM. This CDR3 is 14 amino acids long. V lost 4 bases to trimming and J lost 2 bases; unmatched junction nucleotides: 5.

In DNA, the CDR3 is TGTGCCAGCTCATCTTCCGACAGGGCCAGCAATCAGCCCCAGCATTTT. Amino acids: CASSSSDRASNQPQHF. This chain connects TRBV18 to TRBJ1-5; 7 bases map to TRBD1. The CDR3 covers 16 residues. Germline trimming cut 5 bases from V and 1 base from J; bases unmatched to any gene: 8. Germline V gives CDR1 KGHSH, CDR2 LQKENI.

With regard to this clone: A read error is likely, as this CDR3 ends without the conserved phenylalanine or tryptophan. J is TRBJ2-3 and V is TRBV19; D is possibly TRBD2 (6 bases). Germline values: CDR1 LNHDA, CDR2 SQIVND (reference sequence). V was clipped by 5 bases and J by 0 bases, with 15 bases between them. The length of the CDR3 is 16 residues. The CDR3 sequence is CASSQGLSPSTDTQYL. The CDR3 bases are TGTGCCAGTAGTCAAGGACTATCCCCTAGCACAGATACGCAGTATCTT.

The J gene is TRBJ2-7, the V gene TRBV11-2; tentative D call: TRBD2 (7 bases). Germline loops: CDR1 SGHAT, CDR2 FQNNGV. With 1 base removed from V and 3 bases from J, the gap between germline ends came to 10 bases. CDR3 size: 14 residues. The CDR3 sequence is CASSLGRGGYEQYF. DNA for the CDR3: TGTGCCAGCAGCTTAGGGAGGGGGGGCTACGAGCAGTACTTC.

CDR3 region: CASSLNQVMDTQYF. In DNA form, the CDR3 reads TGTGCCAGCAGCTTAAATCAGGTTATGGATACGCAGTATTTT. The rearrangement uses TRBV7-8 and TRBJ2-3, with D unclear. The V end lost 2 bases, the J end lost 6 bases, and 12 bases lay between the germline ends. This CDR3 is built from 14 residues. Looked up from germline, CDR1 is SGHVS and CDR2 is FQNEAQ.

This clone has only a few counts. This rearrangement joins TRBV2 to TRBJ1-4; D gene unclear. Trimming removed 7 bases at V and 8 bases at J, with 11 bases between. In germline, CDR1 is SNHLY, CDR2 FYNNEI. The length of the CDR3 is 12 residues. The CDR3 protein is CASNVSGEKLFF. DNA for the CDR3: TGTGCCAGCAACGTCTCCGGCGAAAAACTGTTTTTT.

The CDR3: CASSYGSALSYEQYF. The CDR3 DNA reads as TGTGCCAGCAGTTACGGCAGCGCCCTATCCTACGAGCAGTACTTC. This rearrangement joins TRBV7-9 to TRBJ2-7, with D hard to call. CDR3 length: 15 amino acids. V was cut by 6 bases and J by 1 base, with 16 bases left in between. From germline, CDR1 is SEHNR and CDR2 FQNEAQ (reference sequence).

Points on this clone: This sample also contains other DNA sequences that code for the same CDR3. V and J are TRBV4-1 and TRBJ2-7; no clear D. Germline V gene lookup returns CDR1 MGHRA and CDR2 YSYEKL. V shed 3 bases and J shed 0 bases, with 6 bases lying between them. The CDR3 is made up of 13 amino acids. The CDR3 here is CASSQGSSYEQYF. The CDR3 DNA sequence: TGCGCCAGCAGCCAGGGAAGCTCCTACGAGCAGTACTTC.

Here the CDR3 reads CASSHREFRTQYF. The CDR3, as DNA: TGTGCCAGCAGCCACAGGGAATTTCGGACCCAGTACTTC. This chain connects TRBV7-9 to TRBJ2-5, with D possibly TRBD1 on 6 matching bases. The V end lost 5 bases, the J end lost 7 bases, and 14 bases lay between the germline ends. Germline CDR1 SEHNR, CDR2 FQNEAQ (reference sequence). There are 13 residues in the CDR3.